This T cell receptor (beta chain) was observed in a study of OX40 agonist ivuxolimab in advanced cancers. Germline V CDR1 and CDR2: SGHRS, YFSETQ. The CDR3 runs to 18 residues. V gave up 3 bases and J gave up 1 base; unmatched junction bases: 15. Profiled with immunoSEQ multiplex PCR; TCRdb holds only in-frame clones, not every one. The sample has 98,000 or so clones; roughly 94% are singletons. The specimen comprised CD4+ or CD8+ T cells sorted from blood, sampled in a trial of the OX40 agonist ivuxolimab. The clonotype originates from an adult with an advanced solid tumor such as melanoma, head and neck, liver or kidney cancer. The V and J genes are TRBV5-1 and TRBJ2-5; TRBD2 agrees at 7 bases. The CDR3: CASSWGFRDYTIQETQYF. The CDR3 nucleotides are TGCGCCAGCAGCTGGGGGTTTCGGGACTATACAATCCAAGAGACCCAGTACTTC.